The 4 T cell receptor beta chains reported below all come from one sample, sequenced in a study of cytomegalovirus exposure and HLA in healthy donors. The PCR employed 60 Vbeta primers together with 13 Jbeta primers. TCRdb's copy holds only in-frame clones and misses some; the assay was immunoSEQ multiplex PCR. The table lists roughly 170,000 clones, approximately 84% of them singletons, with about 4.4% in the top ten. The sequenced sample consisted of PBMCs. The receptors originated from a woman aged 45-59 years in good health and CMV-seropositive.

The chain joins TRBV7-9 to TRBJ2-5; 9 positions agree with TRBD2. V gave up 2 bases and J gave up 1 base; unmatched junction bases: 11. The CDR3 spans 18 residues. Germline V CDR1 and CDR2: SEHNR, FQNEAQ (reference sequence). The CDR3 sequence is CASSLNVRRGGRQETQYF. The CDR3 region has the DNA TGTGCCAGCAGCTTAAATGTTCGGCGGGGGGGCCGCCAAGAGACCCAGTACTTC. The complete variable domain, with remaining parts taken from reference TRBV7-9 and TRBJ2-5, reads DTGVSQNPRHKITKRGQNVTFRCDPISEHNRLYWYRQTLGQGPEFLTYFQNEAQLEKSRLLSDRFSAERPKGSFSTLEIQRTEQGDSAMYLCASSLNVRRGGRQETQYFGPGTRLLVL.

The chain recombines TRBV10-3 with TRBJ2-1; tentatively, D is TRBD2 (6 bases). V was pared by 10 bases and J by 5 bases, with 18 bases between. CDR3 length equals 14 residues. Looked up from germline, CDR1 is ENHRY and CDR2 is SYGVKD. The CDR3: CATEDGAGDNEQFF. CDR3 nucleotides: TGTGCCACAGAGGACGGAGCGGGCGACAATGAGCAGTTCTTC.

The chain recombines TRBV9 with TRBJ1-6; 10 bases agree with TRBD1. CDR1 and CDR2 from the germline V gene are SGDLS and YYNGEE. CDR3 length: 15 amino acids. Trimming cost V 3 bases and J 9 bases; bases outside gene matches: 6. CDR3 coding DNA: TGTGCCAGCAGCGGAACGACAGGGGGCATTTCACCCCTCCACTTT. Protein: CASSGTTGGISPLHF. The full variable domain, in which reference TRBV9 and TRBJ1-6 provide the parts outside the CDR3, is DSGVTQTPKHLITATGQRVTLRCSPRSGDLSVYWYQQSLDQGLQFLIQYYNGEERAKGNILERFSAQQFPDLHSELNLSSLELGDSALYFCASSGTTGGISPLHFGNGTRLTVT.

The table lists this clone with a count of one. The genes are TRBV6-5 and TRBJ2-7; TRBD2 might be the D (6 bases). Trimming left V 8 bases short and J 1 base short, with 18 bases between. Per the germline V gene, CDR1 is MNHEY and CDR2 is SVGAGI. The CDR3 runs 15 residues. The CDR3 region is CASGRDSGRSYEQYF. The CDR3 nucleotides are TGTGCCAGCGGCAGGGACTCCGGCAGGTCCTACGAGCAGTACTTC.